This TCR beta chain emerged from a study of CD8+ T cells in alopecia areata. Sequencing relied on a cDNA template that was reverse transcribed from extracted RNA. The repertoire was sequenced with immunoSEQ multiplex PCR; TCRdb's copy has only in-frame clones and lacks some. The sample records 210,000 or so clones, over 60% being singletons. This clone came up once. Treatment in this sample: oral pan-JAK inhibitor, 5-10 mg twice daily. Obtained from alopecia areata patients were lesional scalp punch biopsies along with peripheral blood. This CDR3 comprises 15 residues. The V gene lost 0 bases and the J gene lost 8 bases, with 15 bases spanning the gap. The V gene's germline CDR1 is SGHRS and CDR2 YFSETQ.

The specimen was CD4+ T cells sorted from blood, collected at week 44, from a patient treated with tofacitinib. This TCR was sampled from a human donor with alopecia areata. The chain employs TRBV5-1 and TRBJ2-1; no firm D call. In DNA form, the CDR3 reads TGCGCCAGCAGCTTGGTTCCATCTTCGAACTATGAGCAGTTCTTC. Translating gives CASSLVPSSNYEQFF.